The 23 T cell receptor beta chains in this list originate from one sample, sequenced in a study of long-term antiretroviral therapy in people with HIV. Runs used v3.0 of the immunoSEQ assay and were done at survey level. Assay: immunoSEQ multiplex PCR; the TCRdb copy retains only in-frame clones and omits some. The repertoire holds roughly 14,000 clones, with about four fifths as singletons. The material sequenced was unsorted PBMCs, taken just before starting antiretroviral therapy. Receptors were obtained from a man aged 35 to 55 with HIV.

The chain joins TRBV19 to TRBJ1-2; D unclear. V gave up 6 bases and J gave up 3 bases, with 17 bases separating them. Germline loops: CDR1 LNHDA, CDR2 SQIVND (reference sequence). The CDR3 is 15 residues long. The CDR3 DNA follows: TGTGCCAGTAGAGCATTTATCGCCACGGACTATGGCTACACCTTC. Amino acid sequence: CASRAFIATDYGYTF.

V and J are TRBV25-1 and TRBJ2-7; 11 nucleotides line up with TRBD1. Trimming at V came to 6 bases and at J to 6 bases, leaving 4 bases not matched to a gene. This CDR3 is 13 amino acids long. From germline, CDR1 is MGHDK and CDR2 SYGVNS. As DNA, the CDR3 is TGTGCCAGCAGAGCCGGGACAGGGGGCGAGCAGTACTTC. It is translated as CASRAGTGGEQYF.

V and J are TRBV7-9 and TRBJ1-1, with TRBD1 as a possible D gene (5 bases). Germline loops: CDR1 SEHNR, CDR2 FQNEAQ (reference sequence). CDR3 length: 14 residues. The V gene lost 6 bases and the J gene lost 1 base, with 12 bases spanning the gap. This CDR3 reads CASSTGTSNTEAFF. CDR3 nucleotide sequence: TGTGCCAGCAGTACCGGGACCTCGAACACTGAAGCTTTCTTT.

V and J are TRBV11-2 and TRBJ2-7; D not certain. The CDR3 is made up of 16 amino acids. Germline V gene sequence: CDR1 SGHAT, CDR2 FQNNGV. V was pared by 3 bases and J by 5 bases, with 20 bases between. The CDR3 loop is CASSLDPWADPHEQYF. CDR3 bases: TGTGCCAGCAGCTTGGACCCCTGGGCAGACCCCCACGAGCAGTACTTC.

This clone was seen a handful of times. The chain joins TRBV5-4 to TRBJ1-2, with a tentative D call TRBD1 (5 bases). There are 14 residues in the CDR3. The V gene lost 0 bases and the J gene lost 11 bases, with 17 bases spanning the gap. Germline values: CDR1 SGHNT, CDR2 YYREEE (reference sequence). CDR3: CASSLVGHTGRYTF. The CDR3 nucleotides read TGTGCCAGCAGCTTGGTTGGACATACGGGCAGATACACCTTC.

The gene calls are TRBV2 and TRBJ2-7; perhaps TRBD1 as D (7 bases). Trimming removed 4 bases from V and 2 bases from J, with 12 bases in between. Germline CDR1 is SNHLY and CDR2 is FYNNEI. This CDR3 is built from 14 residues. DNA of the CDR3: TGTGCCAGCAGTGTTCAGGGGGGAACCTACGAGCAGTACTTC. Protein product: CASSVQGGTYEQYF.

This chain links TRBV11-3 with TRBJ2-2; D is unresolved. The V gene lost 0 bases and the J gene lost 6 bases, with 5 bases spanning the gap. CDR1 and CDR2 from the germline V gene are SGHNT and YENEEA. CDR3 length: 13 residues. CDR3 nucleotide sequence: TGTGCCAGCAGCTTAGATTTTCCCGGGGAGCTGTTTTTT. Residues: CASSLDFPGELFF.

This clone was counted once. The V and J genes are TRBV6-5 and TRBJ1-4; possibly TRBD1 for D (6 bases). V was cut by 10 bases and J by 7 bases, with 13 bases left in between. CDR1 and CDR2 from the germline V gene are MNHEY and SVGAGI. The CDR3 length is 12 residues. The CDR3 sequence: CATQGLGEKLFF. CDR3 DNA sequence: TGTGCCACACAGGGTCTGGGTGAAAAACTGTTTTTT.

The chain is built from TRBV5-1 and TRBJ2-7; the match to TRBD1 covers 8 bases. Germline V gene data show CDR1 as SGHRS and CDR2 as YFSETQ. The CDR3 extends over 15 amino acids. The V segment lost 0 bases and the J segment 0 bases; nucleotides outside the gene matches: 2. The DNA for the CDR3 is TGCGCCAGCAGCTTGGGGACAGGGAACTCCTACGAGCAGTACTTC. Its protein is CASSLGTGNSYEQYF.

The chain employs TRBV11-3 and TRBJ2-3, with 10 bases identical to TRBD2. The CDR3 spans 17 residues. Germline CDR1 is SGHNT and CDR2 is YENEEA. With V trimmed by 2 bases and J by 3 bases, 8 bases remained unmatched. The CDR3 here is CASSLRAGGPGTDTQYF. CDR3 nucleotide sequence: TGTGCCAGCAGCTTAAGAGCGGGAGGGCCGGGGACAGATACGCAGTATTTT. The full variable domain, with the rest looked up from reference TRBV11-3 and TRBJ2-3, is EAGVVQSPRYKIIEKKQPVAFWCNPISGHNTLYWYLQNLGQGPELLIRYENEEAVDDSQLPKDRFSAERLKGVDSTLKIQPAELGDSAVYLCASSLRAGGPGTDTQYFGPGTRLTVL.

This rearrangement joins TRBV2 to TRBJ1-5; a weak D match, TRBD1 (6 bases). V lost 6 bases, J lost 10 bases, and 16 bases lay in between. Germline CDR1 SNHLY, CDR2 FYNNEI. This CDR3 has 13 residues. The CDR3 coding sequence is TGTGCCAGCAGCGAGGGGAACGGGGGCCCCCAGCATTTT. Translating it yields CASSEGNGGPQHF.

The CDR3 protein is CASSYRTDGDEQYF. The CDR3 DNA is TGTGCCAGCAGTTACCGGACGGACGGCGACGAGCAGTACTTC. The chain is built from TRBV6-5 and TRBJ2-7; D is undetermined. V lost 2 bases to trimming and J lost 5 bases, with 13 bases between them. The CDR3 covers 14 residues. Germline V gene lookup returns CDR1 MNHEY and CDR2 SVGAGI.

The CDR3 loop is CASSQVLTGNTGELFF. CDR3 DNA sequence: TGCGCCAGCAGCCAAGTCCTAACAGGGAACACCGGGGAGCTGTTTTTT. V is TRBV4-1 and J is TRBJ2-2; weak D call: TRBD1 (5 bases). Germline CDR1 MGHRA, CDR2 YSYEKL. The V end was cut by 1 base, the J end by 1 base, with 10 bases between. This CDR3 is built from 16 residues.

The chain uses TRBV25-1 and TRBJ1-1; D is uncertain. This CDR3 is 14 amino acids long. CDR1 MGHDK and CDR2 SYGVNS come from the germline V gene. Trimming removed 4 bases from V and 6 bases from J, with 15 bases in between. The CDR3 protein is CASSAWLDGSEAFF. Written as DNA, the CDR3 is TGTGCCAGCAGTGCCTGGTTGGACGGTTCTGAAGCTTTCTTT.

The rearrangement uses TRBV13 and TRBJ2-1; 8 positions match TRBD1. The CDR3 is 15 amino acids. Germline values: CDR1 PRHDT, CDR2 FYEKMQ (reference sequence). The trim removed 4 bases at V and 2 bases at J, leaving 4 bases unmatched. This CDR3 reads CASSSTGATYNEQFF. The CDR3 region has the DNA TGTGCCAGCAGCTCGACAGGGGCAACCTACAATGAGCAGTTCTTC.

The chain combines TRBV2 with TRBJ2-7; TRBD2 matches at 9 bases. This CDR3 spans 15 amino acids. J was trimmed by 4 bases and V by 4 bases; bases with no gene match: 8. Germline V CDR1 and CDR2: SNHLY, FYNNEI. Here the CDR3 reads CASSATTSGRYEQYF. The CDR3 DNA follows: TGTGCCAGCAGTGCCACGACTAGCGGCCGGTACGAGCAGTACTTC.

The chain uses TRBV7-8 and TRBJ2-3, with D perhaps assigned TRBD1 or TRBD2 (5 bases each). CDR3 length: 16 residues. The V gene's germline CDR1 is SGHVS and CDR2 FQNEAQ. With 2 bases removed from V and 0 bases from J, the gap between germline ends came to 12 bases. The CDR3 loop is CASSLTRGLSTDTQYF. CDR3 DNA sequence: TGTGCCAGCAGCTTAACCCGGGGCCTTAGCACAGATACGCAGTATTTT.

J is TRBJ1-2 and V is TRBV30; D is possibly TRBD1 (5 bases). Trimming cost V 2 bases and J 6 bases, with 22 bases left between them. CDR3 length equals 16 residues. Germline lookup yields CDR1 GTSNPN and CDR2 SVGIG (reference sequence). The CDR3 sequence is CAWSNGVRGDLNGYTF. In nucleotides, the CDR3 is TGTGCCTGGAGTAACGGGGTCCGGGGCGACCTCAATGGCTACACCTTC.

CDR3 region: CASTLFGDRANTGELFF. CDR3 DNA sequence: TGTGCCAGCACGCTCTTCGGAGATCGGGCGAACACCGGGGAGCTGTTTTTT. This rearrangement joins TRBV5-6 to TRBJ2-2; D gene uncertain. V lost 6 bases, J lost 0 bases, and 18 bases lay in between. The CDR3 runs 17 residues. Germline values: CDR1 SGHDT, CDR2 YYEEEE.

In this sample, this clone turned up a few times. The chain employs TRBV13 and TRBJ1-1, with 9 bases aligning to TRBD1. The germline CDR1 and CDR2 sequences are PRHDT and FYEKMQ (reference sequence). Trimming took 4 bases from V and 5 from J; bases not matched to a gene: 14. The CDR3 is 17 amino acids. The CDR3 nucleotides are TGTGCCAGCAGCTCTAGTGGGACAGGGAAAGAACAGACTGAAGCTTTCTTT. It translates to CASSSSGTGKEQTEAFF.

The chain couples TRBV7-6 to TRBJ1-5; D unclear. Trimming cost V 6 bases and J 5 bases, with 14 bases left between them. The CDR3 has 14 residues. Per germline, CDR1 SGHVS and CDR2 FNYEAQ. CDR3 DNA sequence: TGTGCCAGCAGTTTAACGGACGGGGATCAGCCCCAGCATTTT. Its protein is CASSLTDGDQPQHF.

The gene calls are TRBV30 and TRBJ2-7, with D uncertain. Germline values: CDR1 GTSNPN, CDR2 SVGIG (reference sequence). The CDR3 is 13 amino acids. With 2 bases removed from V and 2 bases from J, the gap between germline ends came to 10 bases. CDR3 amino acids: CAWSWGSTYEQYF. DNA for the CDR3: TGTGCCTGGAGTTGGGGAAGCACCTACGAGCAGTACTTC.

The chain carries TRBV5-1 and TRBJ1-2; D remains unclear. This CDR3 is 15 amino acids long. The germline CDR1 and CDR2 sequences are SGHRS and YFSETQ. V was shortened by 3 bases and J by 8 bases, with 20 bases between the two germline ends. CDR3 in amino acids: CASSSDGRSTGGYTF. The CDR3 bases are TGCGCCAGCAGCTCGGACGGAAGGTCTACGGGAGGCTACACCTTC.